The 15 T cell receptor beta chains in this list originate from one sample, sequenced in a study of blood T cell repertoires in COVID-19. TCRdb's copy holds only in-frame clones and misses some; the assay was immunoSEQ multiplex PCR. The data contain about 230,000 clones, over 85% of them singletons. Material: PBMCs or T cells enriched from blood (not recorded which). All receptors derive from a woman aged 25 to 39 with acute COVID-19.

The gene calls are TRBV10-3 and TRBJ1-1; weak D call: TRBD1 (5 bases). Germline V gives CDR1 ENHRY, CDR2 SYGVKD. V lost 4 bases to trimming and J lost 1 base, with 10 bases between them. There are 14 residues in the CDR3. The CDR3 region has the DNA TGTGCCATCAGTGCGGGGGTCTGGAACACTGAAGCTTTCTTT. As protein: CAISAGVWNTEAFF.

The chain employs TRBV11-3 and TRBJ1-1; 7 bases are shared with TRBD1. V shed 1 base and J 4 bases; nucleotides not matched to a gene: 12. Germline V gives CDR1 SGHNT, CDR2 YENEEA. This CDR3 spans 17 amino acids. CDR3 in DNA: TGTGCCAGCAGCTTAGCTCGGACAGGTTCTCCATCCACTGAAGCTTTCTTT. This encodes CASSLARTGSPSTEAFF.

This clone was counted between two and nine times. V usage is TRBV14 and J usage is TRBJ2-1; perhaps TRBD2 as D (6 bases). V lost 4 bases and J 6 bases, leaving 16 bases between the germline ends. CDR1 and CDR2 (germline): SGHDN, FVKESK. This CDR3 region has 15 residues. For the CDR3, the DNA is TGTGCCAGCAGCCCGTTGGGGGGTCAAGGCAATGAGCAGTTCTTC. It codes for CASSPLGGQGNEQFF.

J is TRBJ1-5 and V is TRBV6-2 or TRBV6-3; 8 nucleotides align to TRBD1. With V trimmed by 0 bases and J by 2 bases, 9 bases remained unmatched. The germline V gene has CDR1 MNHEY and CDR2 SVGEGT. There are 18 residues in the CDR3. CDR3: CASSYSRQGAPGNQPQHF. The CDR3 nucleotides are TGTGCCAGCAGTTACTCTCGGCAGGGGGCGCCTGGCAATCAGCCCCAGCATTTT.

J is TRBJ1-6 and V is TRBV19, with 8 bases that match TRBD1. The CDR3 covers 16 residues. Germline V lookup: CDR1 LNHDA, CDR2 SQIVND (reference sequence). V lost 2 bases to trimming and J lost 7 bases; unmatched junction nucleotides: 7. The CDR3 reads CASSILTGQVNSPLHF. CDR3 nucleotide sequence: TGTGCCAGTAGTATACTCACGGGACAGGTGAATTCACCCCTCCACTTT.

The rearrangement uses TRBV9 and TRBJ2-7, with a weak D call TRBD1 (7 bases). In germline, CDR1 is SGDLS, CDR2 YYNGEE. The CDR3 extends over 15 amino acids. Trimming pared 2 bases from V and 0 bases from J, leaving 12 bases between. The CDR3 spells CASSVWRDSSYEQYF. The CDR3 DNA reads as TGTGCCAGCAGCGTTTGGAGGGACAGCTCCTACGAGCAGTACTTC.

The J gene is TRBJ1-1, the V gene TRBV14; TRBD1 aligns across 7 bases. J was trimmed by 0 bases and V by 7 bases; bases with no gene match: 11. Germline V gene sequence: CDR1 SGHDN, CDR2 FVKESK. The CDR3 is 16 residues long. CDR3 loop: CASNPPGTAMNTEAFF. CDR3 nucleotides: TGTGCCAGCAACCCCCCCGGGACAGCAATGAACACTGAAGCTTTCTTT.

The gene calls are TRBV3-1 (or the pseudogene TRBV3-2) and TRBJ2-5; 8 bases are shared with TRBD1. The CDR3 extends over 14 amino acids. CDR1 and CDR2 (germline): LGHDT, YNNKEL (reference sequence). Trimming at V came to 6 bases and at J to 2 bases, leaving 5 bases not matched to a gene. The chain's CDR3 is CASRLRQGQETQYF. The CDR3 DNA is TGTGCCAGCAGACTAAGACAGGGGCAAGAGACCCAGTACTTC.

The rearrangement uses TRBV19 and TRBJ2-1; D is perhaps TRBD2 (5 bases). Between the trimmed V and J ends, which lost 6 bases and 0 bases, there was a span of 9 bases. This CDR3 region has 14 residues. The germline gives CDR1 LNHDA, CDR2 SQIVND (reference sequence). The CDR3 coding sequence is TGTGCCAGTAGGAGCGGCCGCTCCTACAATGAGCAGTTCTTC. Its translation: CASRSGRSYNEQFF. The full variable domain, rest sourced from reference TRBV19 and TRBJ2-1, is DGGITQSPKYLFRKEGQNVTLSCEQNLNHDAMYWYRQDPGQGLRLIYYSQIVNDFQKGDIAEGYSVSREKKESFPLTVTSAQKNPTAFYLCASRSGRSYNEQFFGPGTRLTVL.

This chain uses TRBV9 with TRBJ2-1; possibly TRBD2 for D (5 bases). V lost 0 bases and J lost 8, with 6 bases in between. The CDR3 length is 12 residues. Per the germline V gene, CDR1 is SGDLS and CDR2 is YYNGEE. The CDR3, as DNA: TGTGCCAGCAGCGTAGCGGGGTATGAGCAGTTCTTC. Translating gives CASSVAGYEQFF. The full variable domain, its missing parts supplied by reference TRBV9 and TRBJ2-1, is DSGVTQTPKHLITATGQRVTLRCSPRSGDLSVYWYQQSLDQGLQFLIQYYNGEERAKGNILERFSAQQFPDLHSELNLSSLELGDSALYFCASSVAGYEQFFGPGTRLTVL.

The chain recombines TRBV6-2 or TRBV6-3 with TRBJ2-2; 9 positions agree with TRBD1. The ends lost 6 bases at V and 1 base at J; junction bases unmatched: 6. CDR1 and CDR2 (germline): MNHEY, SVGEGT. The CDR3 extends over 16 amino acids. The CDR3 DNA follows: TGTGCCAGCAGCCCCCGGACAGGGGAGAACACCGGGGAGCTGTTTTTT. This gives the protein CASSPRTGENTGELFF.

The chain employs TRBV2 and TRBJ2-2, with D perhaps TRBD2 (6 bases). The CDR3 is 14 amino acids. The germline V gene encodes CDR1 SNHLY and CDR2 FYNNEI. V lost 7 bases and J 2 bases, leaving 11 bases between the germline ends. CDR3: CASTIGSNTGELFF. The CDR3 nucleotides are TGTGCCAGCACCATCGGGAGCAACACCGGGGAGCTGTTTTTT.

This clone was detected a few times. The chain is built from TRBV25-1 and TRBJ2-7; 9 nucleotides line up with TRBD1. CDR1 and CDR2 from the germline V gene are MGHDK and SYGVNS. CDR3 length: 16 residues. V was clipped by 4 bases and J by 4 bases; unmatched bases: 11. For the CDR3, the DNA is TGTGCCAGCAGTGCTGCATCCGGGACAGGGATGTACGAGCAGTACTTC. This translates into CASSAASGTGMYEQYF.

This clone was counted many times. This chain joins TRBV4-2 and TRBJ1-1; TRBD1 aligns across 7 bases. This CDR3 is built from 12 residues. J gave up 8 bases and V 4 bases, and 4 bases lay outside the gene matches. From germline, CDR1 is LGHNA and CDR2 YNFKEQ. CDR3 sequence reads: CASSLNRGEAFF. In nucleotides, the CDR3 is TGTGCCAGCAGCCTAAACAGGGGAGAAGCTTTCTTT.

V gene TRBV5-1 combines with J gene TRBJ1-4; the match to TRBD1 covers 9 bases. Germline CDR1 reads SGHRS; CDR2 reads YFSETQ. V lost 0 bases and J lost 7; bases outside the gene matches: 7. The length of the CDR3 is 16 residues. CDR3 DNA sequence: TGCGCCAGCAGCTTGGTGGGACAGGGATCATCTGAAAAACTGTTTTTT. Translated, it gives CASSLVGQGSSEKLFF.